Given below is one TCR beta chain in context. The data stem from a study of blood T cell repertoires in COVID-19. Study-wide background: The analysed material was cDNA or gDNA that came from T cells, B-cell-depleted T cells, or PBMCs.

V was cut by 7 bases and J by 0 bases, with 15 bases left in between. CDR1 and CDR2 from the germline V gene are LNHDA and SQIVND (reference sequence). The CDR3 consists of 15 residues. In the original workflow: From reference gene primer amplification, estimates of nucleated cell counts were derived. Sequencing was performed with immunoSEQ multiplex PCR; in TCRdb, only in-frame clones are kept and a portion is missing. For V, J and clone size, that table is used; D and trimming come from the DNA. The sample has some 200,000 clones, 70% to 90% seen once. The sequenced sample was peripheral blood. The clonotype comes from a young woman who had recovered from COVID-19. This sequence joins TRBV19 and TRBJ1-1; D is unclear. The CDR3 DNA follows: TGTGCCAGTATCCCACGGGATAGGCTGAACACTGAAGCTTTCTTT. As protein: CASIPRDRLNTEAFF.